This TCR beta chain came from a study of PD-L1 blockade in urothelial cancer. TCRdb keeps only in-frame clones here, not all; method: immunoSEQ multiplex PCR. The profile shows 55,000 to 85,000 clones, 85% to 90% of them singletons. The length of the CDR3 is 14 residues. With V trimmed by 5 bases and J by 2 bases, 2 bases remained unmatched. Germline V CDR1 and CDR2: MGHRA, YSYEKL. The clonotype was recovered from a man aged 60 to 75 with urothelial cancer. This sequence joins TRBV4-1 and TRBJ2-2, with TRBD1 matching 7 bases. Sequencing used PBMCs, obtained around atezolizumab (anti-PD-L1) treatment. CDR3 sequence (DNA): TGCGCCAGCAGCGACAGGGCAAACACCGGGGAGCTGTTTTTT. It is translated as CASSDRANTGELFF.